The rows below give T cell receptor beta chains drawn from one sample of a study of metastatic and nonmetastatic thyroid tumors. From the PCR reads, TCRdb re-called clones with MiXCR. The sample yields 14,000 or so clones, approximately 30% seen once. The sample was tumor tissue. All receptors come from a male donor with papillary thyroid cancer or a benign thyroid nodule (not recorded which). Some clones in this sample may be carry-over from other donors' samples. Each CDR3 is given without its conserved first and last residue. A D gene is named only where the DNA matches it firmly.

>TRBV5-1|.|TRBJ1-1
ASTDSRIGNTEAF
>TRBV6-1|TRBD1|TRBJ2-7
ASSRGQGSSYDQY
>TRBV11-2|.|TRBJ1-2
ASSSGTAGSGYT
>TRBV6-2/TRBV6-3|.|TRBJ2-7
ASSPPRAFSYEQY
>TRBV28|TRBD1|TRBJ1-2
ASSSPRGQGASYGYT
>TRBV7-9|.|TRBJ2-6
ASSSRVAGANVLT
>TRBV20-1|.|TRBJ2-1
SSRCRNEQF
>TRBV11-2|.|TRBJ1-5
ASSLGGDPRNQPQH
>TRBV11-2|.|TRBJ2-1
ACSLVAGWVVDEQF
>TRBV5-1|.|TRBJ2-7
ASSLLGRPHEQY